The 16 T cell receptor beta chains below were found in one sample sequenced in a study of shared clonotypes between healthy human individuals. Naive CD8 cells were CD45RO-negative, positively selected for CCR7, excluding terminally differentiated effector memory CD45RA+ cells. Using immunoSEQ multiplex PCR, the repertoire was profiled, and TCRdb retains in-frame clones only, with some absent. The sample lists 2 million to 2.5 million clones, 93% seen once, with about 1.8% in the top ten. What was sequenced was naive CD8+ T cells from PBMCs. The receptors stem from a man aged 18-30 years in good health. Some clones in this sample may be carry-over from other donors' samples.

This sequence joins TRBV7-8 and TRBJ2-1; maybe TRBD2 (6 bases). The V gene's germline CDR1 is SGHVS and CDR2 FQNEAQ. This CDR3 is built from 16 residues. V was trimmed by 1 base and J by 2 bases, leaving 12 bases between them. CDR3 sequence: CASSLGGLPTYNEQFF. The DNA for the CDR3 is TGTGCCAGCAGCTTAGGGGGACTCCCAACCTACAATGAGCAGTTCTTC. Looking up the rest from reference TRBV7-8 and TRBJ2-1 gives the full variable domain: GAGVSQSPRYKVAKRGQDVALRCDPISGHVSLFWYQQALGQGPEFLTYFQNEAQLDKSGLPSDRFFAERPEGSVSTLKIQRTQQEDSAVYLCASSLGGLPTYNEQFFGPGTRLTVL.

This rearrangement joins TRBV7-9 to TRBJ2-3; 10 positions match TRBD2. CDR3 length: 16 residues. J was trimmed by 0 bases and V by 4 bases; bases with no gene match: 4. Per germline, CDR1 SEHNR and CDR2 FQNEAQ (reference sequence). The CDR3 coding sequence is TGTGCCAGCAGCTCGGGGACTAGCGTTAGCACAGATACGCAGTATTTT. Translation: CASSSGTSVSTDTQYF.

V gene TRBV5-1 combines with J gene TRBJ2-1; the match to TRBD2 covers 9 bases. V lost 4 bases, J lost 5 bases, and 13 bases stayed unmatched. CDR3 length: 17 residues. Germline V gives CDR1 SGHRS, CDR2 YFSETQ. The CDR3 sequence is CASSVGFRTSENNEQFF. The CDR3 bases are TGCGCCAGCAGCGTGGGTTTTCGGACTAGCGAAAACAATGAGCAGTTCTTC.

V is TRBV19 and J is TRBJ2-2; 10 bases map to TRBD1. Germline V gives CDR1 LNHDA, CDR2 SQIVND (reference sequence). This CDR3 contains 16 residues. With V trimmed by 7 bases and J by 3 bases, 8 bases remained unmatched. The CDR3 spells CASIPGQGIYTGELFF. The DNA for the CDR3 is TGTGCCAGTATACCGGGACAGGGGATTTACACCGGGGAGCTGTTTTTT. Full variable domain (rest looked up from reference TRBV19 and TRBJ2-2): DGGITQSPKYLFRKEGQNVTLSCEQNLNHDAMYWYRQDPGQGLRLIYYSQIVNDFQKGDIAEGYSVSREKKESFPLTVTSAQKNPTAFYLCASIPGQGIYTGELFFGEGSRLTVL.

The V gene is TRBV5-8, the J gene TRBJ1-5; D gene uncertain. CDR1 and CDR2 from the germline V gene are SGHTS and YDEGEE. With 2 bases removed from V and 1 base from J, the gap between germline ends came to 7 bases. The CDR3 runs 14 residues. CDR3 bases: TGTGCCAGCAGCTTTCTGGCGAGCAATCAGCCCCAGCATTTT. It is translated as CASSFLASNQPQHF. The full variable domain, in which reference TRBV5-8 and TRBJ1-5 provide the parts outside the CDR3, is EAGVTQSPTHLIKTRGQQATLRCSPISGHTSVYWYQQALGLGLQFLLWYDEGEERNRGNFPPRFSGRQFPNYSSELNVNALELEDSALYLCASSFLASNQPQHFGDGTRLSIL.

The gene calls are TRBV6-1 and TRBJ2-7; TRBD1 is a possible D gene (5 bases). Germline V gene lookup returns CDR1 MNHNS and CDR2 SASEGT. The CDR3 length is 15 residues. V lost 7 bases and J lost 0, with 16 bases in between. The CDR3 coding sequence is TGTGCCAGCACCTCAGGGTTGTACGTCTCCTACGAGCAGTACTTC. Residues: CASTSGLYVSYEQYF.

The count of this clone is one. The chain carries TRBV25-1 and TRBJ2-7, with D perhaps matching TRBD2 (6 bases). CDR3 size: 12 residues. V was pared by 3 bases and J by 12 bases, with 15 bases between. Germline CDR1 and CDR2: MGHDK and SYGVNS. CDR3 amino acids: CASSDPTGTRYF. The CDR3 DNA follows: TGTGCCAGCAGTGACCCCACGGGGACTCGGTACTTC.

The chain carries TRBV5-6 and TRBJ1-3; D not resolved. V lost 6 bases and J lost 1, with 14 bases in between. This CDR3 is 15 amino acids long. Germline assignment: CDR1 SGHDT and CDR2 YYEEEE. CDR3 in DNA: TGTGCCAGCAAGGACTTGGCGGGGTCTGGAAACACCATATATTTT. Protein: CASKDLAGSGNTIYF.

CDR3 in DNA: TGTGCCAGCAGCCCTGTGCCGGGTTACGAGCAGTACTTC. The encoded protein is CASSPVPGYEQYF. This sequence joins TRBV6-4 and TRBJ2-7; no clear D. CDR1 is MRHNA and CDR2 is SNTAGT in the germline V gene. This CDR3 has 13 residues. V lost 6 bases, J lost 4 bases, and 13 bases lay in between.

This clone was seen a single time. This chain uses TRBV27 with TRBJ1-5; D gene uncertain. This CDR3 comprises 17 residues. The V gene's germline CDR1 is MNHEY and CDR2 SMNVEV (reference sequence). Trimming pared 4 bases from V and 2 bases from J, leaving 18 bases between. The CDR3: CASSSHFEGGGNQPQHF. CDR3 DNA: TGTGCCAGCAGTTCCCACTTTGAGGGTGGGGGCAATCAGCCCCAGCATTTT.

Concerning this clone itself: The same CDR3 is also encoded by other DNA sequences in this sample. The chain joins TRBV27 to TRBJ2-5; TRBD1 aligns across 8 bases. V gave up 1 base and J gave up 4 bases; unmatched junction bases: 8. The CDR3 is made up of 16 amino acids. CDR1 is MNHEY and CDR2 is SMNVEV in the germline V gene (reference sequence). The CDR3 loop is CASSLLGTGGGETQYF. The CDR3 coding sequence is TGTGCCAGCAGTTTATTGGGGACAGGTGGGGGAGAGACCCAGTACTTC.

V is TRBV7-3 and J is TRBJ2-1; perhaps TRBD1 as D (5 bases). There are 15 residues in the CDR3. V was trimmed by 0 bases and J by 10 bases, leaving 16 bases between them. Germline CDR1 and CDR2: SGHTA and FQGTGA. The CDR3 loop is CASSLTDISQEEQFF. Here the CDR3 DNA reads TGTGCCAGCAGCTTAACAGACATATCACAGGAAGAGCAGTTCTTC.

This chain uses TRBV27 with TRBJ1-1, with TRBD1 matching 11 bases. V dropped 8 bases and J dropped 6; count of bases not matched to a gene: 2. CDR1 and CDR2 from the germline V gene are MNHEY and SMNVEV (reference sequence). The CDR3 is 12 residues long. The CDR3 DNA is TGTGCCAGCGGACAGGGGGCTTCTGAAGCTTTCTTT. As protein: CASGQGASEAFF.

The chain couples TRBV4-1 to TRBJ2-2; no reliable D call. This CDR3 has 12 amino acids. Germline V lookup: CDR1 MGHRA, CDR2 YSYEKL. V was shortened by 3 bases and J by 8 bases, with 7 bases between the two germline ends. This CDR3 is CASSHLRGELFF. The CDR3 DNA reads TGCGCCAGCAGCCACCTAAGAGGGGAGCTGTTTTTT.

The chain uses TRBV9 and TRBJ2-1, with TRBD1 identical over 8 bases. V trimming: 5 bases; J trimming: 8 bases; junction bases outside the gene matches: 12. The CDR3 is made up of 15 amino acids. Germline V gene lookup returns CDR1 SGDLS and CDR2 YYNGEE. The CDR3, as DNA: TGTGCCAGCAGTCAGGGGGCAGGGTCGGAGGATGAGCAGTTCTTC. Its protein is CASSQGAGSEDEQFF.

The chain recombines TRBV10-3 with TRBJ1-2; no clear D. V was cut by 3 bases and J by 4 bases, with 6 bases left in between. This CDR3 region has 12 residues. Germline V CDR1 and CDR2: ENHRY, SYGVKD. The CDR3 bases are TGTGCCATCAGTGATGGTCCCTATGGCTACACCTTC. Amino acid sequence: CAISDGPYGYTF.